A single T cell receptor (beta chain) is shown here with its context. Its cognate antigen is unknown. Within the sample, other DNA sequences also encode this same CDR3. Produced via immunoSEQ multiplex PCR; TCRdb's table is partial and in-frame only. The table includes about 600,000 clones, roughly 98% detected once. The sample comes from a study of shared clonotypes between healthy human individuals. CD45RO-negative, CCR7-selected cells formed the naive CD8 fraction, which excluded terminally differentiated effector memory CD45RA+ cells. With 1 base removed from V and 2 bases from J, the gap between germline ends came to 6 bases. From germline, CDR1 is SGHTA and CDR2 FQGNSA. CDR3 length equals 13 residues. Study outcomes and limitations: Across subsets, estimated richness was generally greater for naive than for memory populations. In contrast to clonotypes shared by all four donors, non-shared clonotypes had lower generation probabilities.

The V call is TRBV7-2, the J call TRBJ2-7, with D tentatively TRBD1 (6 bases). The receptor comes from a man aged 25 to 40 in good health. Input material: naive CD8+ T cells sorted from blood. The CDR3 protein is CASSLGTAYEQYF. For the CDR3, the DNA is TGTGCCAGCAGCTTAGGGACAGCCTACGAGCAGTACTTC.